This T cell receptor (beta chain) was recorded in a study of cytomegalovirus exposure and HLA in healthy donors. General observations from the study: Some TCR beta chains (roughly 150 of them) were listed as cytomegalovirus-associated.

The study ran its PCR with 60 Vbeta and 13 Jbeta primers. Profiled with immunoSEQ multiplex PCR; TCRdb holds only in-frame clones, not every one. The sample includes roughly 160,000 clones, around 90% of them seen just once. As to this clone: Its antigen is not known.

Trimming removed 5 bases from V and 6 bases from J; junction bases left unmatched: 4. Germline V gene data show CDR1 as MNHNS and CDR2 as SASEGT. This CDR3 has 15 residues. The sequencing input was PBMCs. This sequence joins TRBV6-1 and TRBJ2-1; TRBD2 matches 13 bases. This clonotype was sampled from a woman aged 30 to 39 in good health and CMV-seronegative. The DNA for the CDR3 is TGTGCCAGCAGTCGACTAGCGGGGGGTCTCAATGAGCAGTTCTTC. This codes for CASSRLAGGLNEQFF.